Listed below are T cell receptor beta chains from one sample, sequenced in a study of T cell repertoires in cytomegalovirus infection. TCRdb re-derived calls from the reads in MiXCR, one entry per CDR3 protein. The table has under 500,000 distinct CDR3 sequences, about 44% seen once. Antigens of these TCRs are unknown. Sequenced here: cultured PBMCs, sampled from culture after CMV antigen stimulation. Source of these receptors: a human donor in good health (CMV status not recorded). Some clones in this sample may be carry-over from other donors' samples. Each CDR3 is given with its conserved first and last residue. Each record gives: V gene, clone size, D gene, J gene, CDR3 DNA, CDR3 protein. A D gene is named only where the DNA matches it firmly. Not all rows give a size; the values are once, few, many and, for expanded clones, a class.

TRBV7-2	many	TRBD2	TRBJ2-1	TGTGCCAGCAGCGAGACTAGCGGAGAATTCAATGAGCAGTTCTTC	CASSETSGEFNEQFF
TRBV12-3/TRBV12-4	.	.	TRBJ1-3	TGTGCCAGCAGTCATAGCTCTGGAAACACCATATATTTT	CASSHSSGNTIYF
TRBV7-6	few	.	TRBJ2-2	TGTGCCAGCAGCCTAACCGCCCCCGGGGAGCTGTTTTTT	CASSLTAPGELFF
TRBV18	.	TRBD1	TRBJ2-7	TGTGCCAGCTCACCGACAGCCCCGGGACAGGTATCCTACGAGCAGTACTTC	CASSPTAPGQVSYEQYF
TRBV7-6	.	.	TRBJ1-6	TGTGCCAGCAGCTTAGCCTCAGGGACGAAAAATTCACCCCTCCACTTT	CASSLASGTKNSPLHF
TRBV7-2	few	.	TRBJ2-7	TGTGCCAGCAGCTTAGGGGGCGGAGAGTATCGTCAGTACTTC	CASSLGGGEYRQYF
TRBV5-1	.	TRBD2	TRBJ2-1	TGCGCCAGCAGCCTGGGAACTAGCGGGGGGGGCATCGATGAGCAGTTCTTC	CASSLGTSGGGIDEQFF
TRBV28	.	TRBD1	TRBJ1-5	TGTGCCAGCAGTTTATTCGTTATCCAGGGGGCGCGCGGGAATCAGCCCCAGCATTTT	CASSLFVIQGARGNQPQHF
TRBV27	.	.	TRBJ1-5	TGTGCCAGCAGTTTATTTTCGGTCGGACAGACCAATCAGCCCCAGCATTTT	CASSLFSVGQTNQPQHF
TRBV6-2/TRBV6-3	.	TRBD1	TRBJ2-7	TGTGCCGGACGCAGGGCAGGGGGCCACGAGCAGTACTTC	CAGRRAGGHEQYF
TRBV7-2	.	TRBD2	TRBJ2-7	TGTGCCAGCAGCCCAAGGACTAGCGGGACGGACGAGCAGTACTTC	CASSPRTSGTDEQYF
TRBV4-1	.	TRBD1	TRBJ1-6	TGCGCCAGCAGCCGCAACGACAGGGGGGATTCACCCCTCCACTTT	CASSRNDRGDSPLHF
TRBV12-3/TRBV12-4	few	TRBD1	TRBJ2-7	TGTGCCAGCAGACCCGACAGGGGGCGAAGGGAGCAGTACTTC	CASRPDRGRREQYF
TRBV5-1	once	TRBD1	TRBJ2-5	TGCGCCAGCAGCGTACAGGGGGCTGAGACCCAGTACTTC	CASSVQGAETQYF
TRBV27	.	TRBD1	TRBJ1-2	TGTGCCAGCAGGCGAACAGGGGCGAGCTATGGCTACACCTTC	CASRRTGASYGYTF
TRBV7-9	.	.	TRBJ2-3	TGTGCCGGTGGGTCTTCGGTGGGGGCAACAGATACGCAGTATTTT	CAGGSSVGATDTQYF
TRBV19	.	.	TRBJ1-5	TGTGCCAGTAGTATAGATGGTAGCAATCAGCCCCAGCATTTT	CASSIDGSNQPQHF
TRBV7-9	few	.	TRBJ1-3	TGTGCCAGCAGCCGGGACGGTGGAAACACCATATATTTT	CASSRDGGNTIYF
TRBV6-2/TRBV6-3	.	.	TRBJ2-5	TGTGCCAGCAGGCACCAGACGGTGGAGACCCAGTACTTC	CASRHQTVETQYF
TRBV30	.	TRBD2	TRBJ2-7	TGTGCCTGGAGTGCACCCCGGACTAGCGGGGCCTACGAGCAGTACTTC	CAWSAPRTSGAYEQYF
TRBV7-6	few	.	TRBJ1-6	TGTGCCAGCAGCCTCCAATCGGTTAGGTCCTATAATTCACCCCTCCACTTT	CASSLQSVRSYNSPLHF
TRBV5-5	.	.	TRBJ2-5	TGTGCCAGCAGCCAAGGTGGGACCCAAGAGACCCAGTACTTC	CASSQGGTQETQYF
TRBV4-1	.	.	TRBJ1-4	TGCGCCAGCAGCCAGTACCTGGTAGCGGAAACTAATGAAAAACTGTTTTTT	CASSQYLVAETNEKLFF
TRBV2	.	.	TRBJ2-4	TGTGCCAGCGGCGCAGATCTAGCCAAAAACATTCAGTACTTC	CASGADLAKNIQYF
TRBV19	.	TRBD1	TRBJ2-2	TGTGCCAGCTCACTCCGGGACAGGTGGGCTTTTACGAACACCGGGGAGCTGTTTTTT	CASSLRDRWAFTNTGELFF
TRBV27	few	TRBD2	TRBJ2-3	TGTGCCAGCAGTTTCCTCCCCCCTAGCGGCGGGACAGATACGCAGTATTTT	CASSFLPPSGGTDTQYF